This TCR beta chain was found in a study of T cell responses to AZD1222 COVID-19 vaccine. Method: immunoSEQ multiplex PCR; TCRdb's copy keeps in-frame clones and lacks some. Of approximately 150,000 clones listed, more than 75% are singletons. The germline V and J ends were trimmed by 2 bases and 1 base, with 8 bases remaining between them. Germline-derived CDR1 and CDR2 are MNHNY and SVGAGI (reference sequence). This CDR3 comprises 14 residues. Recipients boosted at about 4 weeks or about 12 weeks are pooled. V is TRBV6-6 and J is TRBJ1-1; D gene uncertain. The specimen comprised peripheral blood, sampled 28 days after the second AZD1222 dose. This TCR came from an adult who received the AZD1222 COVID-19 vaccine. The CDR3 nucleotides read TGTGCCAGCAGTTACAGTGCAGGGAACACTGAAGCTTTCTTT. Translated, it gives CASSYSAGNTEAFF.